This note documents a single T cell receptor beta chain sequence. The antigen remains undetermined. The source of the sample is a study of shared clonotypes between healthy human individuals. Terminally differentiated effector memory CD45RA+ cells were excluded from the naive CD8 cells, which were CD45RO-negative and positively selected for CCR7. Assay runs were performed at deep level. The repertoire was sequenced with immunoSEQ multiplex PCR; TCRdb's copy has only in-frame clones and lacks some. The table records about 2.1 million clones, roughly 93% of them present only once. Germline CDR1 LNHDA, CDR2 SQIVND (reference sequence). The length of the CDR3 is 17 residues. The V and J ends lost 5 bases and 1 base, in that order; junction bases with no gene match: 11. Study conclusions and caveats: Memory subsets generally showed lower estimated richness than naive subsets.

This chain joins TRBV19 and TRBJ2-7; the match to TRBD2 covers 10 bases. The sequencing sample was made of naive CD8+ T cells from PBMCs. The TCR comes from a young man in good health. Some clones in this sample may be carry-over from other donors' samples. The chain's CDR3 is CASSFDRSGRSSYEQYF. CDR3 coding DNA: TGTGCCAGTAGTTTCGACCGTAGCGGGAGGAGTTCCTACGAGCAGTACTTC.